Below, one T cell receptor beta chain is given with its context. Authors' methods: Cell counts per sample came from amplifying reference gene primers. The assay was immunoSEQ multiplex PCR, and TCRdb's table has in-frame clones only and misses some. V, J and clone size were drawn from that table, and D and trimming were deduced from the DNA. The table lists under 250,000 clones, 80% to 85% of them singletons. The CDR3 is 15 amino acids. Trimming at V came to 0 bases and at J to 5 bases, leaving 6 bases not matched to a gene. The germline CDR1 and CDR2 sequences are SGDLS and YYNGEE. This entry is derived from a study of blood T cell repertoires in COVID-19. Across the whole study: Specimens from acute and convalescent COVID-19 originated in the United States, Italy and Spain. PBMCs, B-cell-depleted T cells, or T cells were the source of the cDNA or gDNA that made up the material.

This TCR was sampled from a woman aged 55 to 70 who had recovered from COVID-19. The sequenced sample was peripheral blood. V usage is TRBV9 and J usage is TRBJ1-1, with TRBD1 matching 8 bases. The CDR3: CASSVGDRGETEAFF. CDR3 nucleotides: TGTGCCAGCAGCGTAGGCGACAGGGGAGAAACTGAAGCTTTCTTT.